Only a few counts were recorded for the clone carrying this T cell receptor beta chain. This entry is derived from a study of response to subunit inactivated influenza vaccine. TCRdb re-derived calls from the RT-PCR reads in MiXCR, one entry per CDR3 protein. The sample yields around 570,000 distinct CDR3 sequences, approximately 11% seen once. This same sample was also part of a study on T cells expressing NK-cell markers. That source reports: For TCR beta, cDNA was produced by 5'RACE template switching with UMIs. The TCR beta repertoires were obtained from sorted CD3+CD56+NKG2C+, CD3+CD56+NKG2C- and CD3+CD56-NKG2C+ T cells. For a handful of donors, these clonotypes were likewise the leading ones in the CD3+CD56-NKG2C+ fraction.

The sequencing here drew on PBMCs from blood, taken on the day of vaccination. The sequence was collected from a man in his fifties or sixties who received an inactivated influenza vaccine.

The CDR3 is CAISGGGTDTQYF. The CDR3, as DNA: TGTGCCATCAGTGGGGGGGGCACAGATACGCAGTATTTT. The gene calls are TRBV10-3 and TRBJ2-3, with D possibly matching TRBD2 (6 bases). V was clipped by 4 bases and J by 1 base, with 6 bases between them. Germline CDR1 and CDR2: ENHRY and SYGVKD. The CDR3 covers 13 residues.